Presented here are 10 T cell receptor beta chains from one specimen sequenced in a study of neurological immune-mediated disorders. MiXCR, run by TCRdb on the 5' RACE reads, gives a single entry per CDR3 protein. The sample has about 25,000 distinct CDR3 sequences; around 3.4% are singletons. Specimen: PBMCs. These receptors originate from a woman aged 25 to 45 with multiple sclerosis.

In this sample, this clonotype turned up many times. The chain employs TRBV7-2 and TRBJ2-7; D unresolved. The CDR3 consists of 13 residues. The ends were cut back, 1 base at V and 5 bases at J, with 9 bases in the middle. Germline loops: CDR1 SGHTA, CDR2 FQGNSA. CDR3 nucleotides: TGTGCCAGCAGCTTAGTTACGCCGAACGAGCAGTACTTC. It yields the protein CASSLVTPNEQYF. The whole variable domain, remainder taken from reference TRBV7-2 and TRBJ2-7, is GAGVSQSPSNKVTEKGKDVELRCDPISGHTALYWYRQSLGQGLEFLIYFQGNSAPDKSGLPSDRFSAERTGGSVSTLTIQRTQQEDSAVYLCASSLVTPNEQYFGPGTRLTVT.

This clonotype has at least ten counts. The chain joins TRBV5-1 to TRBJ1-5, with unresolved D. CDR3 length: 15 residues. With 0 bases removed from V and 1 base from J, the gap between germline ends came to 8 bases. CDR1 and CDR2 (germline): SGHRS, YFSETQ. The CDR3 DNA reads TGCGCCAGCAGCTTGGGGCAGAACAGCAATCAGCCCCAGCATTTT. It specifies CASSLGQNSNQPQHF. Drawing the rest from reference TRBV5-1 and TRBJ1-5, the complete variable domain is KAGVTQTPRYLIKTRGQQVTLSCSPISGHRSVSWYQQTPGQGLQFLFEYFSETQRNKGNFPGRFSGRQFSNSRSEMNVSTLELGDSALYLCASSLGQNSNQPQHFGDGTRLSIL.

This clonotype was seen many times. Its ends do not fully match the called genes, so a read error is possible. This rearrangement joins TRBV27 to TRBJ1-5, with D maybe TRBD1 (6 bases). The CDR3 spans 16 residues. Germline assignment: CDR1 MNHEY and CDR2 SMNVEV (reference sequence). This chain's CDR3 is CASSLVPGHSNQPQNF. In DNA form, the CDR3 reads TGTGCCAGCAGCCTAGTGCCGGGACATAGCAATCAGCCCCAGAATTTT.

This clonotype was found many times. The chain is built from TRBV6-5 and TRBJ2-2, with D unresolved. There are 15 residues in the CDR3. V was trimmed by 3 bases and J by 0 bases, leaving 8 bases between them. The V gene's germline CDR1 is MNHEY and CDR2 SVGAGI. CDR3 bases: TGTGCCAGCAGTTATGCATACACGAACACCGGGGAGCTGTTTTTT. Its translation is CASSYAYTNTGELFF.

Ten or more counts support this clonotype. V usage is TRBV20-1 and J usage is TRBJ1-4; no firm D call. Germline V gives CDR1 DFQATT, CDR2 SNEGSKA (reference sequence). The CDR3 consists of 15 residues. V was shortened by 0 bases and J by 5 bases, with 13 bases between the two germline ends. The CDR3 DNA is TGCAGTGCTAGAGATCCTAGACACCGGAATGAAAAACTGTTTTTT. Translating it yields CSARDPRHRNEKLFF.

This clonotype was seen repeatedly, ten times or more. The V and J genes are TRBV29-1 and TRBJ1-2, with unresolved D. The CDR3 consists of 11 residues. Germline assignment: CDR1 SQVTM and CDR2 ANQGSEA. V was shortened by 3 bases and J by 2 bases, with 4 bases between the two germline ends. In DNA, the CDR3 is TGCAGCGTTGAGTGGAACTATGGCTACACCTTC. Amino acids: CSVEWNYGYTF.

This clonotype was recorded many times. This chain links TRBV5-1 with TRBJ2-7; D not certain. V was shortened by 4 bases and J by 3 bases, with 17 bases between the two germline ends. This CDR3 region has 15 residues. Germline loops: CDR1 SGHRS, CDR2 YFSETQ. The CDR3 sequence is CASSKGVQPLYEQYF. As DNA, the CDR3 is TGCGCCAGCAGCAAAGGTGTCCAGCCGCTCTACGAGCAGTACTTC.

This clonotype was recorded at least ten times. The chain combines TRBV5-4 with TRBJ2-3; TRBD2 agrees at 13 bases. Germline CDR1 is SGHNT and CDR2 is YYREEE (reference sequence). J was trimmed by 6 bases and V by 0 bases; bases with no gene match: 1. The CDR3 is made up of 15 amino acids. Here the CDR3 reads CASSLELAGGDTQYF. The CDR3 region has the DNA TGTGCCAGCAGCTTGGAACTAGCGGGAGGGGATACGCAGTATTTT.

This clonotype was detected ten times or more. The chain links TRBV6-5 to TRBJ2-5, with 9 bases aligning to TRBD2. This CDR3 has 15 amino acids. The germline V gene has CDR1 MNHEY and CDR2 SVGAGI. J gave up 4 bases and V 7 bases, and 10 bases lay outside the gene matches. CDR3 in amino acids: CASTQVAGGLETQYF. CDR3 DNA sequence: TGTGCCAGCACGCAGGTTGCGGGGGGGTTAGAGACCCAGTACTTC.

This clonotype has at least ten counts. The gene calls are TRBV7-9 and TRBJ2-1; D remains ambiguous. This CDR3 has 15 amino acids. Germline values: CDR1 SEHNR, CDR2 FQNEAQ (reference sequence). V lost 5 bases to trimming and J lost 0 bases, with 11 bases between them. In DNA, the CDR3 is TGTGCCAGCAGCCCCATCCTAAGCTCCTACAATGAGCAGTTCTTC. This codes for CASSPILSSYNEQFF.